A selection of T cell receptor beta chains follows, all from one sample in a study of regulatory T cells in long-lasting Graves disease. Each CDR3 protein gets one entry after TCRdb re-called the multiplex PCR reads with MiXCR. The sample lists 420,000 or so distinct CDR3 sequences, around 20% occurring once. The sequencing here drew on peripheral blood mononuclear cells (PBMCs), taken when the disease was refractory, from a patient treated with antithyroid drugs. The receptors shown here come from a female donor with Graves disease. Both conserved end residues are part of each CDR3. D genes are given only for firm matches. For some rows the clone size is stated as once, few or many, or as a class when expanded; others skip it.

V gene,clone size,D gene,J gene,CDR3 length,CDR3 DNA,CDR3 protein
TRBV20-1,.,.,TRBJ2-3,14,TGCAGTGCTAGAGGGCAACCCAGGGTGGATACGCAGTATTTT,CSARGQPRVDTQYF
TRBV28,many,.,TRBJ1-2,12,TGTGCCAGCGAGGAGGATATCGGTGGCTACACCTTC,CASEEDIGGYTF
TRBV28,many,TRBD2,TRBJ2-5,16,TGTGCCAGCGGAGTAAGCGGGATAAGGTTTCGAGAGACCCAGTACTTC,CASGVSGIRFRETQYF
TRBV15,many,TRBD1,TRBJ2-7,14,TGTGCCACCAGCAGATGGACAGGGTTGGACGAGCAGTACTTC,CATSRWTGLDEQYF
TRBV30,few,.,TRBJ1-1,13,TGTGCCTGGAGTGTAATGGCGAACACTGAAGCTTTCTTT,CAWSVMANTEAFF
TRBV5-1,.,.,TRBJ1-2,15,TGCGCCAGCAGCTTTACCGAGGGGATTTCCTATGGCTACACCTTC,CASSFTEGISYGYTF
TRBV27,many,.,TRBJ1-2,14,TGTGCCAGCAGTTTATCGTGGAGGGTGGGAGGCTACACCTTC,CASSLSWRVGGYTF
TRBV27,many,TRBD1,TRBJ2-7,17,TGTGCCAGCAGTTTAGAATTCCGGGACAGGGGCGTTAATGAGCAGTACTTC,CASSLEFRDRGVNEQYF
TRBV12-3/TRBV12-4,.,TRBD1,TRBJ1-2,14,TGTGCCAGCAGTTCAGGGGGGGGTGACTATGGCTACACCTTC,CASSSGGGDYGYTF
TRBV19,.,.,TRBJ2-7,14,TGTGCCAGTAGTAGGGCGAGACATAGCTACGAGCAGTACTTC,CASSRARHSYEQYF
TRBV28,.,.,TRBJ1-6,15,TGTGCCAGCAGTTTAAGGGACTCCTATAATTCACCCCTCCACTTT,CASSLRDSYNSPLHF
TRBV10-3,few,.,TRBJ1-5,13,TGTGCCATCAGTGAGAGGGGCCTAGGGCCCCAGCATTTT,CAISERGLGPQHF
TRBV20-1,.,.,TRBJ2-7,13,TGCAGTGCTTCGGGGGTCATCTACTACGAGCAGTACTTC,CSASGVIYYEQYF
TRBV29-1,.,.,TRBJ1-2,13,TGCAGCGTTCTCCAGACCGCGAACTATGGCTACACCTTC,CSVLQTANYGYTF
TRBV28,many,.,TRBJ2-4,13,TGTGCCAGCAGTTACGGGGGATTAAACATTCAGTACTTC,CASSYGGLNIQYF
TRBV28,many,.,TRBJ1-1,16,TGTGCCAGCAGTTTATACCAGGGACCAGTGAACACTGAAGCTTTCTTT,CASSLYQGPVNTEAFF
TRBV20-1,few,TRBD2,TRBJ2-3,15,TGCAGTGCCGGCTCTAGCGGGAGTCCGTCAGATACGCAGTATTTT,CSAGSSGSPSDTQYF
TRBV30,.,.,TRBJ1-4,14,TGTGCCTGGAGTGTAATGAATGGCTATGAAAAACTGTTTTTT,CAWSVMNGYEKLFF
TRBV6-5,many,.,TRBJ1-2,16,TGTGCCAGCAGTTCCAACCGGCAACTTGCTAACTATGGCTACACCTTC,CASSSNRQLANYGYTF
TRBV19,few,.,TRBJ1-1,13,TGTGCCACCAAACAGAAGGGGAACACTGAAGCTTTCTTT,CATKQKGNTEAFF
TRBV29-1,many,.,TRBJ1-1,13,TGCAGCGTTGAATTGGGTAGGGACACTGAAGCTTTCTTT,CSVELGRDTEAFF
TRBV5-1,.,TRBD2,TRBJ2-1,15,TGCGCCAGCAGCTTGGAACTAGCGGCCTCCAATGAGCAGTTCTTC,CASSLELAASNEQFF
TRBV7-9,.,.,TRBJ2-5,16,TGTGCCAGCAGCTCAAAAGGGGTAGGGGCGCAAGAGACCCAGTACTTC,CASSSKGVGAQETQYF
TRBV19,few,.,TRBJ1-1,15,TGTGCCAGTAGTGGCCCGCCGTGGCCGAACACTGAAGCTTTCTTT,CASSGPPWPNTEAFF
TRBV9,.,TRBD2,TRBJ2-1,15,TGTGCCAGCAGCGTGGGACTAGCGGCTAACAATGAGCAGTTCTTC,CASSVGLAANNEQFF
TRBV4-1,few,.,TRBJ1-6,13,TGCGCCAGCAGCCGCAGGGTTCACTCACCCCTCCACTTT,CASSRRVHSPLHF
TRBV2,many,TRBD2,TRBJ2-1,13,TGTGCCAGCGATCTAGCGGGGTTGGATGAGCAGTTCTTC,CASDLAGLDEQFF
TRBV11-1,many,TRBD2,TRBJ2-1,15,TGTGCCAGCAGCTTAGGGGGAGGGGCCTACAATGAGCAGTTCTTC,CASSLGGGAYNEQFF
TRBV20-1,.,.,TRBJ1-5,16,TGCAGTGCTAGAGATCGGGCCAAGAGTAGCAATCAGCCCCAGCATTTT,CSARDRAKSSNQPQHF
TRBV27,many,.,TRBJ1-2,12,TGTGCCTCCCGGGGCGGGGTTGCTGGCTACACCTTC,CASRGGVAGYTF
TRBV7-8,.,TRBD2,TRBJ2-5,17,TGTGCCAGCAGCTTCCCGACCCTAGCGGGAGGGTCGGAGACCCAGTACTTC,CASSFPTLAGGSETQYF
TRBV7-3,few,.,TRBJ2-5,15,TGTGCCAGCAGCTTAATGGGTGCGGGACAAGAGACCCAGTACTTC,CASSLMGAGQETQYF
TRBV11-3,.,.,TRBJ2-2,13,TGTGCCACCCAGGAGGGGGGCACCGGGGAGCTGTTTTTT,CATQEGGTGELFF
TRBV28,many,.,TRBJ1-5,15,TGTGCCAGCAGTTTTGTGCAGGGTCCTAGTCAGCCCCAGCATTTT,CASSFVQGPSQPQHF
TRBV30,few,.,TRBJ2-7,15,TGTGCCTGGAGTGTTAGGACCTACCCCCCCTACGAGCAGTACTTC,CAWSVRTYPPYEQYF
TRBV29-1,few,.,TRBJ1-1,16,TGCAGCGCTCGACTTGGCCCCAGTTGGTTGAACACTGAAGCTTTCTTT,CSARLGPSWLNTEAFF
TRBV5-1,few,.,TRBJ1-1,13,TGCGCCAGCAGCTCCCCCGCGGTATTAGAAGCTTTCTTT,CASSSPAVLEAFF
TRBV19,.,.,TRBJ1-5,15,TGTGCCAGTAGTAATGTGGGTAGAGACAATCAGCCCCAGCATTTT,CASSNVGRDNQPQHF
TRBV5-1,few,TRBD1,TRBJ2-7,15,TGCGCCAGCAGCTTGGCGTCAGGGGGCTCCTACGAGCAGTACTTC,CASSLASGGSYEQYF
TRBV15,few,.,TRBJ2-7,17,TGTGCCACCAGCAGAGAAGTTGGTTTATCGGTAGGCTACGAGCAGTACTTC,CATSREVGLSVGYEQYF
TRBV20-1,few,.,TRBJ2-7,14,TGCAGTGCTGGGGGGAGACTAGATTTGGACGAGCAGTACTTC,CSAGGRLDLDEQYF
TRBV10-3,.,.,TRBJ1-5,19,TGTGCCATCAGTGACCATATCCTCCCCCGGACGCGCAGCAATCAGCCCCAGCATTTT,CAISDHILPRTRSNQPQHF
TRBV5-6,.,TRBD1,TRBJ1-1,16,TGTGCCAGCAGCTCTATCAGACAGGGGAGAAACACTGAAGCTTTCTTT,CASSSIRQGRNTEAFF
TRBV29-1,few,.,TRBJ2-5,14,TGCAGCGCTGGGGGGCGCCGAGTAGGAGAGACCCAGTACTTC,CSAGGRRVGETQYF
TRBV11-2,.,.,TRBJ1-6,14,TGTGCCAGCAGCTCCGGGGGGTATAATTCACCCCTCCACTTT,CASSSGGYNSPLHF
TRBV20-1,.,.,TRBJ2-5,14,TGCAGTGCTAGTTTTGGCTGGGGGGAGGCGACCCAGTACTTC,CSASFGWGEATQYF
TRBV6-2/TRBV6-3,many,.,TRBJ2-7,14,TGTGCCAGCAGCAACGGAGGGGGGAGCCACGAGCAGTACTTC,CASSNGGGSHEQYF
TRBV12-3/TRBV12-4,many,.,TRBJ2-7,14,TGTGCCAGCAGTTTTGGCGGGATAACCTACGAGCAGTACTTC,CASSFGGITYEQYF
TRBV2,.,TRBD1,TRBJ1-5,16,TGTGCCAGCAGTACGGACAGGGGGCTGAAGAATCAGCCCCAGCATTTT,CASSTDRGLKNQPQHF
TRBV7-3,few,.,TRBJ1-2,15,TGTGCCAGCAGCTTAGTTCCTGGTGCAACCGGGGACTACACCTTC,CASSLVPGATGDYTF
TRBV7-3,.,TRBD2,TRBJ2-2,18,TGTGCCAGCCGCCTCTATGGACCGACTCTAGCGGATACCGGGGAGCTGTTTTTT,CASRLYGPTLADTGELFF